These 12 T cell receptor beta chains originate from one sample sequenced in a study of blood T cell repertoires in COVID-19 (dated by TCRdb to about 2020). Libraries were constructed by the immunoSEQ multiplex PCR assay. The source is immuneACCESS, and TCRdb retained only in-frame sequences with V and J called. Part of the clones is not carried over; for the studies checked, unresolved V genes explain less than half of this, and the remainder is unexplained. The sample table records under 200,000 clones; around 90% of these occur just once. The ten largest clones add up to around 5% of the sample. Source material: peripheral blood. The receptors come from a man younger than 30 with COVID-19, enrolled during active disease.

The rearrangement links TRBV18 to TRBJ2-7; the D gene is possibly TRBD1 (5 bases). Per the germline V gene, CDR1 is KGHSH and CDR2 is LQKENI. The V gene lost 3 bases and the J gene lost 3 bases, with 6 bases spanning the gap. This CDR3 spans 12 amino acids. For the CDR3, the DNA is TGTGCCAGCTCACCGACAGTCTACGAGCAGTACTTC. The encoded protein is CASSPTVYEQYF.

As to this clone: This CDR3 is also generated by other DNA sequences in the sample. The chain couples TRBV9 to TRBJ1-5; D is unresolved. Trimming cost V 0 bases and J 3 bases, with 7 bases left between them. Germline V CDR1 and CDR2: SGDLS, YYNGEE. This CDR3 spans 14 amino acids. CDR3 DNA: TGTGCCAGCAGCGTAGGAGGGTTCAATCAGCCCCAGCATTTT. This encodes CASSVGGFNQPQHF.

The V and J genes are TRBV7-2 and TRBJ2-1; TRBD2 matches 10 bases. The V and J ends lost 6 bases and 4 bases, in that order; junction bases with no gene match: 6. The germline CDR1 and CDR2 sequences are SGHTA and FQGNSA. This CDR3 is 15 amino acids long. For the CDR3, the DNA is TGTGCCAGCAGGGCCGGGACTAGCGAATACAATGAGCAGTTCTTC. Amino acid sequence: CASRAGTSEYNEQFF.

On this clone itself: A junction end diverges from the germline sequence, so it may reflect a read error. The chain employs TRBV9 and TRBJ2-7; 9 nucleotides match TRBD1. This CDR3 comprises 13 residues. Germline V lookup: CDR1 SGDLS, CDR2 YYNGEE. CDR3 amino acids: CASSTGTGNFLDF. The DNA for the CDR3 is TGTGCCAGCAGCACCGGGACAGGGAACTTTTTGGACTTC.

The rearrangement uses TRBV2 and TRBJ1-1; 11 bases align to TRBD1. J lost 4 bases, V lost 6 bases, and 7 bases had no gene match. This CDR3 region has 15 residues. Per germline, CDR1 SNHLY and CDR2 FYNNEI. The CDR3 here is CASRGDRGYGTEAFF. CDR3 DNA sequence: TGTGCCAGCAGGGGGGACAGGGGGTATGGCACTGAAGCTTTCTTT. The full variable domain, with the rest looked up from reference TRBV2 and TRBJ1-1, is EPEVTQTPSHQVTQMGQEVILRCVPISNHLYFYWYRQILGQKVEFLVSFYNNEISEKSEIFDDQFSVERPDGSNFTLKIRSTKLEDSAMYFCASRGDRGYGTEAFFGQGTRLTVV.

The V call is TRBV28, the J call TRBJ2-7; 9 bases fit TRBD1. The V gene end was trimmed by 5 bases and the J gene end by 3 bases; junction bases not matched to a gene: 14. The CDR3 has 17 amino acids. Germline V gene sequence: CDR1 MDHEN, CDR2 SYDVKM. CDR3 in amino acids: CASSPIRDRGAIYEQYF. DNA of the CDR3: TGTGCCAGCAGTCCCATACGAGACAGGGGGGCTATCTACGAGCAGTACTTC.

This clone occurred once. This chain joins TRBV9 and TRBJ1-6; D perhaps matches TRBD1 (5 bases). The CDR3 has 16 residues. V dropped 4 bases and J dropped 7 bases, with 18 bases sitting between them. Germline loops: CDR1 SGDLS, CDR2 YYNGEE. CDR3 DNA: TGTGCCAGCAGCCTGGACGTAGGGGTGGGAAATTCACCCCTCCACTTT. It codes for CASSLDVGVGNSPLHF.

This clone was observed a few times. CDR3 DNA: TGTGCCAGCTCAGCTTCCGGGACAGGGGGCCAAAACACCATATATTTT. Protein product: CASSASGTGGQNTIYF. The rearrangement joins TRBV18 to TRBJ1-3; 12 positions match TRBD1. From germline, CDR1 is KGHSH and CDR2 LQKENI. Trimming cost V 5 bases and J 6 bases; bases outside gene matches: 8. This CDR3 has 16 residues.

This clone has only one observation. The chain combines TRBV30 with TRBJ1-6; D gene ambiguous. V was pared by 3 bases and J by 5 bases, with 11 bases between. The CDR3 is 14 residues long. Germline-derived CDR1 and CDR2 are GTSNPN and SVGIG (reference sequence). The CDR3 loop is CAWSLRGHNSPLHF. CDR3 DNA sequence: TGTGCCTGGAGCCTCCGGGGTCATAATTCACCCCTCCACTTT.

The rearrangement links TRBV6-1 to TRBJ2-3, with 8 bases identical to TRBD1. The CDR3 has 16 residues. With 0 bases clipped from V and 1 base from J, the junction kept 3 bases outside the gene matches. Germline V gives CDR1 MNHNS, CDR2 SASEGT. The CDR3 bases are TGTGCCAGCAGTGAAGCTCCGGGACAGGGCACAGATACGCAGTATTTT. Its protein is CASSEAPGQGTDTQYF.

The CDR3 sequence is CASSSPREQYF. The DNA of the CDR3 is TGTGCCAGCAGTTCCCCACGGGAGCAGTACTTC. The V and J genes are TRBV6-6 and TRBJ2-7, with D unclear. V shed 4 bases and J shed 7 bases, with 8 bases lying between them. Germline V CDR1 and CDR2: MNHNY, SVGAGI (reference sequence). The CDR3 has 11 amino acids.

This clone was counted only a few times. The chain uses TRBV4-3 and TRBJ1-2; D is undetermined. V was pared by 0 bases and J by 3 bases, with 11 bases between. The CDR3 is 15 amino acids. From germline, CDR1 is LGHNA and CDR2 YSLEER. The CDR3: CASSQEPSGYYGYTF. The DNA for the CDR3 is TGCGCCAGCAGCCAAGAGCCCTCGGGGTACTATGGCTACACCTTC.